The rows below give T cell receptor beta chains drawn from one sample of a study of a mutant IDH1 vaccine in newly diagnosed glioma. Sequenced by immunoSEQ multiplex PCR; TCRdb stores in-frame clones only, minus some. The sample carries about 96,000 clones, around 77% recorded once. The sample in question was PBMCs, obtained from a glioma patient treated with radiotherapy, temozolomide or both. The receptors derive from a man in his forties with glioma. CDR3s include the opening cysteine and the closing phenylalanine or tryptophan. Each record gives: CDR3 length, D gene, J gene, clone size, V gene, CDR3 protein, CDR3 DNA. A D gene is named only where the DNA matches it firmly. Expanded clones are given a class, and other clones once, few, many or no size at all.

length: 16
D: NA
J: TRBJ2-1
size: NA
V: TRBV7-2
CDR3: CASSFPAGSSYNEQFF
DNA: TGTGCCAGCAGCTTCCCCGCGGGTAGCTCCTACAATGAGCAGTTCTTC

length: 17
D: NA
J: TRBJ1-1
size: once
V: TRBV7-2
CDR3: CASSLLSGGGLGTEAFF
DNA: TGTGCCAGCAGCTTACTTTCGGGGGGCGGCCTTGGCACTGAAGCTTTCTTT

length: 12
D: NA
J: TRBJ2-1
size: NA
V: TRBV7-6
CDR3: CASSFWGDEQFF
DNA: TGTGCCAGCAGCTTTTGGGGGGATGAGCAGTTCTTC

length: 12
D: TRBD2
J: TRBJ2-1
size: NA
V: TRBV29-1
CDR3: CSGRGVNNEQFF
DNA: TGCAGCGGGCGGGGGGTTAACAATGAGCAGTTCTTC

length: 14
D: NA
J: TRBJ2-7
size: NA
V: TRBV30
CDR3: CAWSVRGSSYEQYF
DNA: TGTGCCTGGAGTGTACGTGGTAGTTCCTACGAGCAGTACTTC

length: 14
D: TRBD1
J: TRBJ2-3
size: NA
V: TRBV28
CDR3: CASSLGQGTDTQYF
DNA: TGTGCCAGCAGCCTAGGACAGGGGACAGATACGCAGTATTTT

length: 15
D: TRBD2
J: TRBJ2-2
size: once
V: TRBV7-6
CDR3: CASRLTSGSFGELFF
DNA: TGTGCCAGCAGGCTGACTAGCGGGAGTTTCGGGGAGCTGTTTTTT

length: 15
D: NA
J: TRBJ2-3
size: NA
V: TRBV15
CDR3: CATSRDSWGTDTQYF
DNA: TGTGCCACCAGCAGAGATTCATGGGGAACAGATACGCAGTATTTT

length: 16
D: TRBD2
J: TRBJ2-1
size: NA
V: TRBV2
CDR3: CASNPRTSGGSGEQFF
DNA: TGTGCCAGCAATCCAAGGACTAGCGGGGGCTCAGGTGAGCAGTTCTTC

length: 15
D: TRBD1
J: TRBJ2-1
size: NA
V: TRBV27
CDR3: CASSLSSTGMGEQFF
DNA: TGTGCCAGCAGTTTATCTTCGACAGGGATGGGTGAGCAGTTCTTC

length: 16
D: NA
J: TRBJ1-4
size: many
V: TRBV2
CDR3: CASSEAGKRSNEKLFF
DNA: TGTGCCAGCAGTGAGGCGGGGAAACGGTCTAATGAAAAACTGTTTTTT

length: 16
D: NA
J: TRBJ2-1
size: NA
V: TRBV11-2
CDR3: CASSVTGNLNYNEQFF
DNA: TGTGCCAGCAGCGTGACCGGGAACCTCAATTACAATGAGCAGTTCTTC

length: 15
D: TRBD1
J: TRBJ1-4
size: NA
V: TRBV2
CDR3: CASSEYGTVNEKLFF
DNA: TGTGCCAGCAGTGAATATGGGACAGTCAATGAAAAACTGTTTTTT

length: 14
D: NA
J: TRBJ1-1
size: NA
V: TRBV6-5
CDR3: CASSYRGSGTEAFF
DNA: TGTGCCAGCAGTTACCGGGGGTCAGGCACTGAAGCTTTCTTT

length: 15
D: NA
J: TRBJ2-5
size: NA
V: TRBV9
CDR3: CASSVEVGMGETQYF
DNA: TGTGCCAGCAGCGTAGAAGTGGGAATGGGAGAGACCCAGTACTTC

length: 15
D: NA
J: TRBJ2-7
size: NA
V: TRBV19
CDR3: CASSIAEGLSYEQYF
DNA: TGTGCCAGTAGTATAGCGGAGGGGCTCTCCTACGAGCAGTACTTC

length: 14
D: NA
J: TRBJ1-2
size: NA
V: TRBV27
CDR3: CASSLGAEIYGYTF
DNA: TGTGCCAGCAGTTTAGGGGCAGAGATCTATGGCTACACCTTC

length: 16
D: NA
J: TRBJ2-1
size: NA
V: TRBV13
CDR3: CASSPGDLTSYNEQFF
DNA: TGTGCCAGCAGCCCCGGGGACCTGACCTCCTACAATGAGCAGTTCTTC

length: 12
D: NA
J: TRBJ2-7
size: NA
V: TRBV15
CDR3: CATSRDTGEQYF
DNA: TGTGCCACCAGCAGAGATACGGGCGAGCAGTACTTC

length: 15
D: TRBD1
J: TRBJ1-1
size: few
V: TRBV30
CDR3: CALQGTPLRVTEAFF
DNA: TGTGCCCTACAGGGGACGCCCCTTCGCGTCACTGAAGCTTTCTTT

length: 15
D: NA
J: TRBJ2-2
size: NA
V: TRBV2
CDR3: CASMGLGPGTGELFF
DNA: TGTGCCAGCATGGGTTTAGGGCCGGGCACCGGGGAGCTGTTTTTT

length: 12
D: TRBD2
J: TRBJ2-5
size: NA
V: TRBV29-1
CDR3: CSARQSRGGQYF
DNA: TGCAGCGCCAGACAGTCACGGGGGGGCCAGTACTTC

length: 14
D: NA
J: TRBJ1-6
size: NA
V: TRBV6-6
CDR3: CASSPVGVDSPLHF
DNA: TGTGCCAGCAGTCCCGTCGGCGTAGATTCACCCCTCCACTTT

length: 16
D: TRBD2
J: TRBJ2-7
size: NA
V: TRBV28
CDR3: CASSSGLAGPSHEQYF
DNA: TGTGCCAGCAGCTCCGGACTAGCGGGACCATCCCACGAGCAGTACTTC

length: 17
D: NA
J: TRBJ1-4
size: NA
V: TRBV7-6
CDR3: CASSSLPWGATNEKLFF
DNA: TGTGCCAGCAGCTCGTTACCTTGGGGGGCAACTAATGAAAAACTGTTTTTT

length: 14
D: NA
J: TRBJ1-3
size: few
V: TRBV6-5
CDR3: CASRPRSSGNTIYF
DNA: TGTGCCAGCAGACCGAGAAGCTCTGGAAACACCATATATTTT

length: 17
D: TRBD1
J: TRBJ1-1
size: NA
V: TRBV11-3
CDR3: CASSPGQGVRGNTEAFF
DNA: TGTGCCAGCAGCCCCGGACAGGGGGTCAGAGGGAACACTGAAGCTTTCTTT

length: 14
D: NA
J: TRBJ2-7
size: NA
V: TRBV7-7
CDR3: CASSPSSGTYEQYF
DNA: TGTGCTAGCAGCCCGAGCTCGGGTACCTACGAGCAGTACTTC

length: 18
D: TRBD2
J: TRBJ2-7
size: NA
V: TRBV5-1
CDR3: CASSLETSGLTFSYEQYF
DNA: TGCGCCAGCAGCCTGGAAACTAGCGGCCTAACCTTCTCCTACGAGCAGTACTTC

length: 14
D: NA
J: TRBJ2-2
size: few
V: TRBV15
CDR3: CATSRAGNTGELFF
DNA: TGTGCCACCAGCAGAGCCGGTAACACCGGGGAGCTGTTTTTT

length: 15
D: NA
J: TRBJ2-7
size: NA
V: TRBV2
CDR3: CASSENLLLDVEQYF
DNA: TGTGCCAGCAGTGAAAATCTCCTTCTGGACGTCGAGCAGTACTTC

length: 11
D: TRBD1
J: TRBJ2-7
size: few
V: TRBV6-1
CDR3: CASSVGQGKYF
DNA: TGTGCCAGCAGTGTAGGACAGGGAAAGTACTTC

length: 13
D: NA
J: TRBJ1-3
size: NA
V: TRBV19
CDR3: CASTPTVGNTIYF
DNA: TGTGCCAGTACCCCGACAGTAGGAAACACCATATATTTT

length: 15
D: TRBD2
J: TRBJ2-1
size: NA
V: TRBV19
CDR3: CASSILAGGPVEQFF
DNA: TGTGCCAGTAGTATACTAGCGGGAGGGCCGGTTGAGCAGTTCTTC

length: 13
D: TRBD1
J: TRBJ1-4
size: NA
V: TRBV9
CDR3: CASSATGVEKLFF
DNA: TGTGCCAGCAGCGCAACAGGGGTTGAAAAACTGTTTTTT

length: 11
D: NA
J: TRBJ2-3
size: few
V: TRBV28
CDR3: CASSPEGTQYF
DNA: TGTGCCAGCAGCCCCGAGGGTACGCAGTATTTT

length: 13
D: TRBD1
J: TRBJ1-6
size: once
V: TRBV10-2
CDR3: CASRDRGNSPLHF
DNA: TGCGCCAGCAGGGACAGGGGGAATTCACCCCTCCACTTT

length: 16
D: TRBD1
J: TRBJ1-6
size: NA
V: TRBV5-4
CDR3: CASSLAQGAGNSPLHF
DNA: TGTGCCAGCAGCTTGGCCCAGGGGGCAGGGAATTCACCCCTCCACTTT

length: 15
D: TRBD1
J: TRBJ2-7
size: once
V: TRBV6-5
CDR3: CASSSPRTGGGEQYF
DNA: TGTGCCAGCAGTTCCCCTCGGACAGGGGGCGGCGAGCAGTACTTC

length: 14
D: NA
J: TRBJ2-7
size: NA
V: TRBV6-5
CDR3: CASGTGTAAYEQYF
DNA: TGTGCCAGCGGGACCGGGACCGCGGCCTACGAGCAGTACTTC